This T cell receptor beta chain was obtained from a study of graft-versus-host responses after intestinal transplantation. Concerning this clone itself: Its antigen is unidentified.

Study-level points and caveats: Recipient-marrow GvH clones were detected, some having first appeared in ileum or blood.

Clones were read by immunoSEQ multiplex PCR, and TCRdb kept only the in-frame ones, dropping some. The sample lists roughly 40,000 clones; 85% to 95% were seen once. The sample consisted of PBMCs, taken 700 to 750 days after intestinal transplantation. The source of this sequence is a human patient who received an intestinal transplant, so some T cells may come from the graft donor.

CDR3 residues: CASSLGGGAQDEQFF. The DNA of the CDR3 is TGTGCCAGCAGCTTAGGCGGGGGGGCTCAGGATGAGCAGTTCTTC. The chain recombines TRBV7-6 with TRBJ2-1, with TRBD2 identical over 9 bases. Germline-derived CDR1 and CDR2 are SGHVS and FNYEAQ. The CDR3 is 15 amino acids. The junction had 6 bases not matched to a gene; V was cut back by 1 base and J by 8 bases.